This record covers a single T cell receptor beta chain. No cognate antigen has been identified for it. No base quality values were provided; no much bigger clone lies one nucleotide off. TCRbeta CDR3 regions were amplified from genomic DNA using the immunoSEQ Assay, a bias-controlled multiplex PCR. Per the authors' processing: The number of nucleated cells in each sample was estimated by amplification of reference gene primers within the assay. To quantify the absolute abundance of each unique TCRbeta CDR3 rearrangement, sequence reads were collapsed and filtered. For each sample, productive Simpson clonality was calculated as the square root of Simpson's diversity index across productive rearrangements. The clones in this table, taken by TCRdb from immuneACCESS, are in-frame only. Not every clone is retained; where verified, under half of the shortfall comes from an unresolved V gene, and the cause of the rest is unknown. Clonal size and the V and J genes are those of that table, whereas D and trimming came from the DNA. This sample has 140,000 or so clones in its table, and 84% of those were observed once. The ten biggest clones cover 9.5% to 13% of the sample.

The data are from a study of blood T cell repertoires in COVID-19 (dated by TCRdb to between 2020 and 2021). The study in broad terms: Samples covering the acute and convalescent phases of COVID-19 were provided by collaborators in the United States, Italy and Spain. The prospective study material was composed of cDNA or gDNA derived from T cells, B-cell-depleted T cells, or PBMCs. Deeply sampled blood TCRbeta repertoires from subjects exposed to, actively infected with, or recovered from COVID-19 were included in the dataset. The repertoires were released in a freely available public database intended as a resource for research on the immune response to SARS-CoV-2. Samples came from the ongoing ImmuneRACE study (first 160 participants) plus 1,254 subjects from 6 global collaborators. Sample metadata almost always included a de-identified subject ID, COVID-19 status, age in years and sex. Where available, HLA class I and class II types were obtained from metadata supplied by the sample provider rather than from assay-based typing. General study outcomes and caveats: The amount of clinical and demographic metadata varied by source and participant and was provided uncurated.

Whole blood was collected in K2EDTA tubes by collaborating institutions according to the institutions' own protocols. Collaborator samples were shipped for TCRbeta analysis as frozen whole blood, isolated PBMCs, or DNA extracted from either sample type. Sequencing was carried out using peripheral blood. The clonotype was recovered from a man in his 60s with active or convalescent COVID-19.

The DNA reads as follows: TGTGCCACCAGTGATCCGACAGGGAGGAACTATGGCTACACCTTC. Protein translation: CATSDPTGRNYGYTF. The chain joins TRBV24-1 to TRBJ1-2; 7 bases in the junction line up with TRBD1. CDR1 KGHDR and CDR2 SFDVKD were looked up in the germline V gene. V lost 3 bases and J lost 2 bases, and the count of bases not matched to a germline gene is 5. The CDR3, from cysteine to phenylalanine, totals 15 residues. CDR3 DNA only is kept here, 45 bases in frame from base 1.